Listed below are T cell receptor beta chains from one sample, sequenced in a study of T cells after yellow fever vaccination. MiXCR was run by TCRdb on the 5' RACE reads, yielding one entry per CDR3 protein. The sample has roughly 300,000 distinct CDR3 sequences; approximately 8% are singletons. The source was PBMCs, collected about 49 days after the first yellow fever vaccination. Receptors were obtained from a man aged 18-30 years who received the YFV17D yellow fever vaccine. Both conserved end residues are part of each CDR3. The D gene is left open where the match is weak. Where a row states a size, it is once, few, many or the class of an expanded clone; other rows omit it.

d_gene: TRBD2; abundance: NA; v_gene: TRBV5-1; j_gene: TRBJ2-3; CDR3nt: TGCGCCAGCAGCCAGGCACTAGCGGTGACAGATACGCAGTATTTT; CDR3aa: CASSQALAVTDTQYF
d_gene: TRBD1; abundance: NA; v_gene: TRBV6-1; j_gene: TRBJ1-6; CDR3nt: TGTGCCAGCAGGAGGGGGCGAAGTAATTCACCCCTCCACTTT; CDR3aa: CASRRGRSNSPLHF
d_gene: TRBD1; abundance: NA; v_gene: TRBV7-9; j_gene: TRBJ2-5; CDR3nt: TGTGCCAGCAGCTTAGCGGGACAGCTAGAGACCCAGTACTTC; CDR3aa: CASSLAGQLETQYF
d_gene: TRBD1; abundance: NA; v_gene: TRBV6-5; j_gene: TRBJ1-6; CDR3nt: TGTGCCAGCAGTTACGACAGGGATTCACCCCTCCACTTT; CDR3aa: CASSYDRDSPLHF
d_gene: TRBD2; abundance: few; v_gene: TRBV6-5; j_gene: TRBJ2-3; CDR3nt: TGTGCCAGCAGTTACCCCGTCGCGGGGGGCACAGATACGCAGTATTTT; CDR3aa: CASSYPVAGGTDTQYF
d_gene: NA; abundance: NA; v_gene: TRBV18; j_gene: TRBJ1-6; CDR3nt: TGTGCCAGCCCCGTTGGGTACTCCTATAATTCACCCCTCCACTTT; CDR3aa: CASPVGYSYNSPLHF
d_gene: NA; abundance: NA; v_gene: TRBV2; j_gene: TRBJ1-1; CDR3nt: TGTGCCAGCAGTGGGACCGAGGTGGGTGAAGCTTTCTTT; CDR3aa: CASSGTEVGEAFF
d_gene: NA; abundance: few; v_gene: TRBV19; j_gene: TRBJ2-7; CDR3nt: TGTGCCAGTAGTATAGGGTTGGGCAGCTACGAGCAGTACTTC; CDR3aa: CASSIGLGSYEQYF
d_gene: NA; abundance: NA; v_gene: TRBV10-3; j_gene: TRBJ2-1; CDR3nt: TGTGCCATCAGTGAGTCTTCGGACAGCTCCTACAATGAGCAGTTCTTC; CDR3aa: CAISESSDSSYNEQFF
d_gene: NA; abundance: NA; v_gene: TRBV27; j_gene: TRBJ2-7; CDR3nt: TGTGCCAGCAGTTTAGCCGGGGCGAGCTCCTACGAGCAGTACTTC; CDR3aa: CASSLAGASSYEQYF
d_gene: NA; abundance: few; v_gene: TRBV5-4; j_gene: TRBJ2-7; CDR3nt: TGTGCCAGCAGCGATACAGCCTTAGGAGATGTCGAGCAGTACTTC; CDR3aa: CASSDTALGDVEQYF
d_gene: NA; abundance: NA; v_gene: TRBV30; j_gene: TRBJ1-1; CDR3nt: TGTGCCTGGAGTGTAGGGTACACTGAAGCTTTCTTT; CDR3aa: CAWSVGYTEAFF
d_gene: NA; abundance: NA; v_gene: TRBV7-9; j_gene: TRBJ2-1; CDR3nt: TGTGCCAGCAGCTTAGCCCCTTCCGGGCGGGGCGATGAGCAGTTCTTC; CDR3aa: CASSLAPSGRGDEQFF
d_gene: NA; abundance: NA; v_gene: TRBV11-2; j_gene: TRBJ2-5; CDR3nt: TGTGCCAGCAGCTTAGGCCCTTCCGGGCGGGGACGACAAGAGACCCAGTACTTC; CDR3aa: CASSLGPSGRGRQETQYF
d_gene: NA; abundance: few; v_gene: TRBV4-1; j_gene: TRBJ2-5; CDR3nt: TGCGCCAGCAGCAACTTAGGGGGACCTCAAGAGACCCAGTACTTC; CDR3aa: CASSNLGGPQETQYF
d_gene: NA; abundance: few; v_gene: TRBV11-2; j_gene: TRBJ2-5; CDR3nt: TGTGCCAGCAGCTTAGACAGACAGAGGAGACTTCAAGAGACCCAGTACTTC; CDR3aa: CASSLDRQRRLQETQYF
d_gene: NA; abundance: NA; v_gene: TRBV12-3/TRBV12-4; j_gene: TRBJ2-3; CDR3nt: TGTGCCAGCAGTTTAGCAGGGGCTTCAGATACGCAGTATTTT; CDR3aa: CASSLAGASDTQYF
d_gene: NA; abundance: NA; v_gene: TRBV11-1; j_gene: TRBJ1-2; CDR3nt: TGTGCCAGCAGCTTCACAACTAACTATGGCTACACCTTC; CDR3aa: CASSFTTNYGYTF
d_gene: NA; abundance: NA; v_gene: TRBV6-5; j_gene: TRBJ1-3; CDR3nt: TGTGCCAGCAGTTACTCGGGGGCAGCTGGAAACACCATATATTTT; CDR3aa: CASSYSGAAGNTIYF
d_gene: TRBD1; abundance: few; v_gene: TRBV2; j_gene: TRBJ1-2; CDR3nt: TGTGCCAGTGGACAGGCCTACTATGGCTACACCTTC; CDR3aa: CASGQAYYGYTF
d_gene: NA; abundance: NA; v_gene: TRBV30; j_gene: TRBJ1-2; CDR3nt: TGTGCCTGGAGTGTCGGAGGAGGCTACACCTTC; CDR3aa: CAWSVGGGYTF
d_gene: NA; abundance: NA; v_gene: TRBV11-2; j_gene: TRBJ1-5; CDR3nt: TGTGCCAGCAGCTTAGATCGGGTTCAGCCCCAGCATTTT; CDR3aa: CASSLDRVQPQHF
d_gene: NA; abundance: few; v_gene: TRBV28; j_gene: TRBJ2-5; CDR3nt: TGTGCCAGCAGTTTGTCCGGGACCGTCGGGACCCAGTACTTC; CDR3aa: CASSLSGTVGTQYF
d_gene: NA; abundance: NA; v_gene: TRBV20-1; j_gene: TRBJ1-4; CDR3nt: TGCAGTGCCGCGTCCTCGACAACTAATGAAAAACTGTTTTTT; CDR3aa: CSAASSTTNEKLFF
d_gene: NA; abundance: NA; v_gene: TRBV15; j_gene: TRBJ2-5; CDR3nt: TGTGCCACCAGCAGGGGCATACTAGAGACCCAGTACTTC; CDR3aa: CATSRGILETQYF
d_gene: NA; abundance: few; v_gene: TRBV20-1; j_gene: TRBJ1-1; CDR3nt: TGCAGTGCTCAAGAGGGGGGATCGAACACTGAAGCTTTCTTT; CDR3aa: CSAQEGGSNTEAFF
d_gene: NA; abundance: few; v_gene: TRBV10-3; j_gene: TRBJ1-1; CDR3nt: TGTGCCATCAGTGAGTCTGGCAGGGTCACTGAAGCTTTCTTT; CDR3aa: CAISESGRVTEAFF
d_gene: TRBD1; abundance: NA; v_gene: TRBV4-3; j_gene: TRBJ2-7; CDR3nt: TGCGCCAGCAGCCAAGAGGGGACAGGGGTCTACGAGCAGTACTTC; CDR3aa: CASSQEGTGVYEQYF
d_gene: NA; abundance: few; v_gene: TRBV6-5; j_gene: TRBJ2-1; CDR3nt: TGTGCCAGCAGTTACATCGGGGGCAATGAGCAGTTCTTC; CDR3aa: CASSYIGGNEQFF
d_gene: NA; abundance: many; v_gene: TRBV28; j_gene: TRBJ2-6; CDR3nt: TGTGCCAGCAGTTTTTGGAATGGCGTAGGGGCCCCCGGGGCCAACGTCCTGACTTTC; CDR3aa: CASSFWNGVGAPGANVLTF
d_gene: NA; abundance: NA; v_gene: TRBV26; j_gene: TRBJ2-5; CDR3nt: TGTGCCAGCAGTATCGCCCCAGCAGCTCCCATGGGACTAGCGGGGGGGCAAGAGACCCAGTACTTC; CDR3aa: CASSIAPAAPMGLAGGQETQYF
d_gene: TRBD1; abundance: NA; v_gene: TRBV9; j_gene: TRBJ1-2; CDR3nt: TGTGCCAGCAGCGAGAGCGGACAGGGTATCCGTGGCTACACCTTC; CDR3aa: CASSESGQGIRGYTF
d_gene: NA; abundance: NA; v_gene: TRBV5-1; j_gene: TRBJ2-5; CDR3nt: TGCGCCAGCAGCTTGGAGGCAGTGGAGACCCAGTACTTC; CDR3aa: CASSLEAVETQYF
d_gene: NA; abundance: few; v_gene: TRBV6-1; j_gene: TRBJ2-5; CDR3nt: TGTGCCAGCAGTCTTACTAGGGGGGGGGCGATTAGAGAGACCCAGTACTTC; CDR3aa: CASSLTRGGAIRETQYF
d_gene: NA; abundance: few; v_gene: TRBV7-3; j_gene: TRBJ1-6; CDR3nt: TGTGCCAGCAGCTTAAAGGGTCCAGGGAACTTAAATTCACCCCTCCACTTT; CDR3aa: CASSLKGPGNLNSPLHF
d_gene: NA; abundance: few; v_gene: TRBV18; j_gene: TRBJ1-5; CDR3nt: TGTGCCAGCTCACCAGGTGGGAGGGCTCAGCCCCAGCATTTT; CDR3aa: CASSPGGRAQPQHF
d_gene: NA; abundance: NA; v_gene: TRBV7-9; j_gene: TRBJ2-3; CDR3nt: TGTGCCAGCAGCTTAGCGATTTCGGGGGACACAGATACGCAGTATTTT; CDR3aa: CASSLAISGDTDTQYF
d_gene: NA; abundance: many; v_gene: TRBV20-1; j_gene: TRBJ1-5; CDR3nt: TGCAGTGCTAGGGAACACGGAGGGGGTGAGCCCCAGCATTTT; CDR3aa: CSAREHGGGEPQHF
d_gene: TRBD2; abundance: NA; v_gene: TRBV15; j_gene: TRBJ2-1; CDR3nt: TGTGCCACCAGCAGAGTATACCACACTAGCGGGGGGGCCGGTGAGCAGTTCTTC; CDR3aa: CATSRVYHTSGGAGEQFF
d_gene: NA; abundance: many; v_gene: TRBV6-5; j_gene: TRBJ2-5; CDR3nt: TGTGCCAGCAGTTGGGTCTGGGCAGCCTGGAACCAACAAGAGACCCAGTACTTC; CDR3aa: CASSWVWAAWNQQETQYF
d_gene: NA; abundance: few; v_gene: TRBV5-1; j_gene: TRBJ2-6; CDR3nt: TGCGCCAGCAGCTTAAGTCCAAGCTCTGGGGCCAACGTCCTGACTTTC; CDR3aa: CASSLSPSSGANVLTF
d_gene: TRBD1; abundance: few; v_gene: TRBV6-5; j_gene: TRBJ2-5; CDR3nt: TGTGCCAGCAGTTACACAACAGGGGGAGAGACCCAGTACTTC; CDR3aa: CASSYTTGGETQYF
d_gene: NA; abundance: many; v_gene: TRBV7-9; j_gene: TRBJ1-2; CDR3nt: TGTGCCAGCAGCTCTACGGACCTTGGCTACACCTTC; CDR3aa: CASSSTDLGYTF
d_gene: NA; abundance: NA; v_gene: TRBV19; j_gene: TRBJ2-1; CDR3nt: TGTTCCAGTAGAGCCCACAATGAGCAGTTCTTC; CDR3aa: CSSRAHNEQFF
d_gene: NA; abundance: few; v_gene: TRBV4-2; j_gene: TRBJ2-7; CDR3nt: TGTGCCAGCAGCCAAGGGATATCCCTCCGCTTC; CDR3aa: CASSQGISLRF
d_gene: NA; abundance: few; v_gene: TRBV10-3; j_gene: TRBJ2-1; CDR3nt: TGTGCCATCAGTGAGTCGCGCGTATACAATGAGCAGTTCTTC; CDR3aa: CAISESRVYNEQFF
d_gene: NA; abundance: NA; v_gene: TRBV5-4; j_gene: TRBJ1-1; CDR3nt: TGTGCCAGCGCTTTCTCAGGGCGTCGTGGGAACACTGAAGCTTTCTTT; CDR3aa: CASAFSGRRGNTEAFF
d_gene: TRBD2; abundance: few; v_gene: TRBV6-2/TRBV6-3; j_gene: TRBJ2-1; CDR3nt: TGTGCCAGCAGTCCCCGCCCGGGAGGGGCCCTCGGTGGTGAGCAGTTCTTC; CDR3aa: CASSPRPGGALGGEQFF
d_gene: NA; abundance: many; v_gene: TRBV5-1; j_gene: TRBJ2-6; CDR3nt: TGCGCCAGCAGCTTGACAGGCTCTGGGGCCAACGTCCTGACTTTC; CDR3aa: CASSLTGSGANVLTF
d_gene: TRBD1; abundance: many; v_gene: TRBV6-1; j_gene: TRBJ2-2; CDR3nt: TGCGCCAGCAGTCGACAGGGGCCGAACACCGGGGAGCTGTTTTTT; CDR3aa: CASSRQGPNTGELFF
d_gene: NA; abundance: few; v_gene: TRBV4-1; j_gene: TRBJ2-7; CDR3nt: TGCGCCAGCAGCCGAACGACTCGCACGGGAGAGCAGTACTTC; CDR3aa: CASSRTTRTGEQYF